This T cell receptor (beta chain) appears in the sequencing data of a study of OX40 agonist ivuxolimab in advanced cancers. This CDR3 is built from 19 residues. CDR1 and CDR2 (germline): LGHNA, YNFKEQ. The V and J ends lost 1 base and 2 bases, in that order; junction bases with no gene match: 11. Method: immunoSEQ multiplex PCR; TCRdb's copy keeps in-frame clones and lacks some. The sample shows approximately 79,000 clones, around 87% of them seen only once. The sequencing here drew on CD4+ or CD8+ T cells sorted from blood, taken in a trial of the OX40 agonist ivuxolimab. The chain combines TRBV4-2 with TRBJ2-5; the match to TRBD2 covers 12 bases. This TCR was sampled from an adult with an advanced solid tumor such as melanoma, head and neck, liver or kidney cancer. The CDR3 DNA follows: TGTGCCAGCAGCCAAGGCTACACGGGACTAGCGGGCGATCAAGAGACCCAGTACTTC. Translation: CASSQGYTGLAGDQETQYF.